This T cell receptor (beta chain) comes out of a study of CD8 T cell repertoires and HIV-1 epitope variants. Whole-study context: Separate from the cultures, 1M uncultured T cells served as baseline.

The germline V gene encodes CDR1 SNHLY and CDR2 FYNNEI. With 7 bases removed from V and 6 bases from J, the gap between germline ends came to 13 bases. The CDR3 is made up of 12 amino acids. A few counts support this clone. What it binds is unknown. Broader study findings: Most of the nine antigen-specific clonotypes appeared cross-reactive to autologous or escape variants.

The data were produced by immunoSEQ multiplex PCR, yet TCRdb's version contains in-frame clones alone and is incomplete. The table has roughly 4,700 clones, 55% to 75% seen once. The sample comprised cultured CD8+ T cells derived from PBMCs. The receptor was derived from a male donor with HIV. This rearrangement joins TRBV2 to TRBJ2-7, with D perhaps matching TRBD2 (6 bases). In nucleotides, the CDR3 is TGTGCCAGCACAGCGCCCGGGGGCGAGCAGTACTTC. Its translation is CASTAPGGEQYF. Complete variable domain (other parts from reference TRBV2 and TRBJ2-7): EPEVTQTPSHQVTQMGQEVILRCVPISNHLYFYWYRQILGQKVEFLVSFYNNEISEKSEIFDDQFSVERPDGSNFTLKIRSTKLEDSAMYFCASTAPGGEQYFGPGTRLTVT.